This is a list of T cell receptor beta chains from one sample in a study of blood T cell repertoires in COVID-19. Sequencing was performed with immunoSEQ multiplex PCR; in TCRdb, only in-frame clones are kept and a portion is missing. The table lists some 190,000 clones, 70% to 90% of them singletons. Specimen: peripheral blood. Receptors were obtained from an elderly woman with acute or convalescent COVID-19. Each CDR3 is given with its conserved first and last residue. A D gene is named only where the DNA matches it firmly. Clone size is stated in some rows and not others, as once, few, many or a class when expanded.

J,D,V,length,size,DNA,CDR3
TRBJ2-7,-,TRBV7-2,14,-,TGTGCCAGCAGCCCTCAGTCAGGGCGCTACGAGCAGTACTTC,CASSPQSGRYEQYF
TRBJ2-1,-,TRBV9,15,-,TGTGCCAGCAGCGTAGAACCGGGTGTATACAATGAGCAGTTCTTC,CASSVEPGVYNEQFF
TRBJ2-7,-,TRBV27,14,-,TGTGCCAGCAGTTTAAAGAGCACTACCCGCGAGCAGTACTTC,CASSLKSTTREQYF
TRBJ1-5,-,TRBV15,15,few,TGTGCCACCAGCAGAGAGGGACTAGACGACCAGCCCCAGCATTTT,CATSREGLDDQPQHF
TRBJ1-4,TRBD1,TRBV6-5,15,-,TGTGCCAGCAGTTACGGGGGACAGGGGAGTAGAAAACTGTTTTTT,CASSYGGQGSRKLFF
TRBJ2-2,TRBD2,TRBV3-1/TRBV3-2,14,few,TGTGCCACCCATACTAGCGGGAGCGGCGGGGAGCTGTTTTTT,CATHTSGSGGELFF
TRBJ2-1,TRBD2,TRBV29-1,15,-,TGCAGCGTTGTAGGGACTAGCGGGAGTTTTGATGAGCAGTTCTTC,CSVVGTSGSFDEQFF
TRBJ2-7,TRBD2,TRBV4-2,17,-,TGTGCCAGCAGCCAAGCGGAAGCGGGAGGGCCTGACTACGAGCAGTACTTC,CASSQAEAGGPDYEQYF
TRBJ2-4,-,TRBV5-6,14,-,TGTGCCAGCAGCCATGGGGGGGCGGAAAACATTCAGTACTTC,CASSHGGAENIQYF
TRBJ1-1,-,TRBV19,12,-,TGTGCCAGTATTTTGGGGCATTCTGAAGCTTTCTTT,CASILGHSEAFF
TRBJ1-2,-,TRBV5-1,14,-,TGCGCCAGCAGCTTGGCTGGGGAGTCCTATGGCTACACCTTC,CASSLAGESYGYTF
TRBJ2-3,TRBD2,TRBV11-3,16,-,TGTGCCAGCAGCGTGGGACTAGCGGGACTTACAGATACGCAGTATTTT,CASSVGLAGLTDTQYF
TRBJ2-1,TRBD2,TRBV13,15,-,TGTGCCAGCAGCTTACCGACTAGCGGGAGGTATGAGCAGTTCTTC,CASSLPTSGRYEQFF
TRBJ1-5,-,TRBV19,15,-,TGTGCCAGTAGCATCTCCCCAACAGGTAATCAGCCCCAGCATTTT,CASSISPTGNQPQHF
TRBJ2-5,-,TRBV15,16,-,TGTGCCACCAGCAGGATGGCACCGGGGAGCCAAGAGACCCAGTACTTC,CATSRMAPGSQETQYF
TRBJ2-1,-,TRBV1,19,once,TGCACCAGCCCTCTAGTTAGCGGCCGTGACCCCCCTTTTGATTGTGAGCAGTTCTTC,CTSPLVSGRDPPFDCEQFF
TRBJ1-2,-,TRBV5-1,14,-,TGCGCCAGCAGCTTTGACAGTACTAACTATGGCTACACCTTC,CASSFDSTNYGYTF
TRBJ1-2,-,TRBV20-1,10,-,TGCAGTGCTAACATCTATGGCTACACCTTC,CSANIYGYTF
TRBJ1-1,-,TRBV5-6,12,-,TGTGCCAGCAGTGCCGGGGGCACTGAAGCTTTCTTT,CASSAGGTEAFF
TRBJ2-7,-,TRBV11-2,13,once,TGTGCCAGCAGCTTACCTAGCGTCTACGAGCAGTACTTC,CASSLPSVYEQYF
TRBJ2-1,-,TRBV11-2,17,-,TGTGCCAGCAGCTTAGTTTTTGGAAGCGTCTCCTACAATGAGCAGTTCTTC,CASSLVFGSVSYNEQFF
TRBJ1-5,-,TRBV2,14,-,TGTGCCAGCAGTGAAAGGCTCCCATTGGGACACCAGCATTTT,CASSERLPLGHQHF
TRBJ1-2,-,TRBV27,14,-,TGTGCCAGCAGGGTCGCAGGGGTGGGCTATGGCTACACCTTC,CASRVAGVGYGYTF
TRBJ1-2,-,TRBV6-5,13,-,TGTGCCAGCAGTCGGGGGGGATACTATGGCTACACCTTC,CASSRGGYYGYTF
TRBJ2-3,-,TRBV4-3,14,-,TGCGCCAGCAGCCAAGAGGCTGTTACAGATACGCAGTATTTT,CASSQEAVTDTQYF
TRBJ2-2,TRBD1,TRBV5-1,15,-,TGCGCCAGCAGCCGGGACAGGGTGCTCACCGGGGAGCTGTTTTTT,CASSRDRVLTGELFF
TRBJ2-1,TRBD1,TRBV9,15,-,TGTGCCAGCAGCGTAGTGGGGACAGGGGCCAATGAGCAGTTCTTC,CASSVVGTGANEQFF
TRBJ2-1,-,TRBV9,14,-,TGTGCCAGCAGCCTACTCACTAGCATCGGTGAGCAGTTCTTC,CASSLLTSIGEQFF
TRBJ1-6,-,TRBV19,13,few,TGTGCCAGCGGACACGGCGAAAATTCACCCCTCCACTTT,CASGHGENSPLHF
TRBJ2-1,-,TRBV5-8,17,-,TGTGCCAGCAGCTTGGCCCTGGGGGCGGTCTCCTACAATGAGCAGTTCTTC,CASSLALGAVSYNEQFF
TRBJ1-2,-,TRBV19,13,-,TGTGCCAGTAGTATTGGGAGTTACTATGGCTACACCTTC,CASSIGSYYGYTF
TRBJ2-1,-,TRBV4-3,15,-,TGCGCCAGCAGCCAAGATGCGAGAGCGGGCAATGAGCAGTTCTTC,CASSQDARAGNEQFF